This T cell receptor (beta chain) was recorded in a study of cytomegalovirus exposure and HLA in healthy donors. Study-wide points: The study designated about 180 TCR beta chains cytomegalovirus-associated.

About this clone: What it recognizes is unknown.

The PCR made use of 60 Vbeta and 13 Jbeta primers. The protocol was immunoSEQ multiplex PCR, while the TCRdb copy is restricted to in-frame clones and leaves out a portion. The listing contains 130,000 or so clones. Germline CDR1 and CDR2: MNHEY and SMNVEV (reference sequence). The CDR3 runs to 15 residues. V lost 6 bases and J lost 0, with 15 bases in between. All donors participated as healthy donors of bone marrow. Though nominally healthy at sampling, donors likely had unrecorded immune exposures. This sequence was found in a woman aged 40 to 55 in good health and CMV-seronegative. The specimen sequenced was PBMCs. The chain is built from TRBV27 and TRBJ2-7, with D possibly TRBD1 on 5 matching bases. In DNA form, the CDR3 reads TGTGCCAGCAGCCCTCTTGGGGCGAGCTCCTACGAGCAGTACGTC. It codes for CASSPLGASSYEQYV.